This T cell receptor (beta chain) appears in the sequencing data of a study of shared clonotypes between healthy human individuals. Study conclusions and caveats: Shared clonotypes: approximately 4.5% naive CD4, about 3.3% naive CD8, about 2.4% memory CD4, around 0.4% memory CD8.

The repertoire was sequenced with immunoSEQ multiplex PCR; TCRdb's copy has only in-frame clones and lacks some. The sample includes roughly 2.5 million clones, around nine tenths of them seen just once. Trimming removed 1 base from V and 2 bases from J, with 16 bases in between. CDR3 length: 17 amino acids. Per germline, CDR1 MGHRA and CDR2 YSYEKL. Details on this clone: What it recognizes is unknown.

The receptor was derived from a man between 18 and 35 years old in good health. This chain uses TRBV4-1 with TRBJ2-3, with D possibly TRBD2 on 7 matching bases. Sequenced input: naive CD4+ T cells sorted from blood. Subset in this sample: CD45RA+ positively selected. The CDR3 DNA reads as TGCGCCAGCAGCCAAGCCCCGGGGGGCCTCTCCACAGATACGCAGTATTTT. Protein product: CASSQAPGGLSTDTQYF.